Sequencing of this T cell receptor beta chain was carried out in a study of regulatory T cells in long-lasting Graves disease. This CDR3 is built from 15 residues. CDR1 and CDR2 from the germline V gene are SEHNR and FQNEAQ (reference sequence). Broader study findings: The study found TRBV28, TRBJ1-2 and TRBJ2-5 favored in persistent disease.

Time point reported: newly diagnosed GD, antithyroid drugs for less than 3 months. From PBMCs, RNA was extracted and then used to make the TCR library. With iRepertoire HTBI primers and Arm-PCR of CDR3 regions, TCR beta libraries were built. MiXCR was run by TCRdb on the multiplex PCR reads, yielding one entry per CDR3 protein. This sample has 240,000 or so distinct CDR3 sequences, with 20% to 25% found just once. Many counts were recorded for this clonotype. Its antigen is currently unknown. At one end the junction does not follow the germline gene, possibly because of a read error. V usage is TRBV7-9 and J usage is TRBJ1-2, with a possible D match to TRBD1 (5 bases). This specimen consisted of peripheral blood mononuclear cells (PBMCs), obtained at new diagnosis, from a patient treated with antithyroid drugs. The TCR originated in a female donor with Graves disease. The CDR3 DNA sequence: TGCGCCAGCAGCCAAGATGCGGGGACGTACTATGGCTACACCTTC. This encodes CASSQDAGTYYGYTF.